This T cell receptor beta chain was obtained from a study of OX40 agonist ivuxolimab in advanced cancers. Study in general: Patients took ivuxolimab, an agonistic anti-OX40 (CD134) antibody. The study's findings and limits: More expanded clones were seen, on average, in CD8+ T cells than in CD4+. Among the least clonally expanded were partial responders at 0.1-3.0 mg/kg. At 0.1 to 3.0 mg/kg, CD4+ and CD8+ blood T cells expanded clonally by week 6.

In regard to this clone: Its antigen remains unidentified.

TCRdb's table, derived via immunoSEQ multiplex PCR, lists solely in-frame clones and lacks some. The sample yields 10,000 to 15,000 clones, around 84% seen once. The CDR3 runs to 13 residues. V shed 6 bases and J shed 3 bases, with 8 bases lying between them. Germline V gene lookup returns CDR1 MNHNS and CDR2 SASEGT. This receptor was obtained from an adult with an advanced solid tumor such as melanoma, head and neck, liver or kidney cancer. The V and J genes are TRBV6-1 and TRBJ2-2; unclear D gene. The sequenced sample was CD4+ or CD8+ T cells sorted from blood, obtained in a trial of the OX40 agonist ivuxolimab. As DNA, the CDR3 is TGTGCCAGCAGCTCCCGGGACACCGGGGAGCTGTTTTTT. Translation: CASSSRDTGELFF.